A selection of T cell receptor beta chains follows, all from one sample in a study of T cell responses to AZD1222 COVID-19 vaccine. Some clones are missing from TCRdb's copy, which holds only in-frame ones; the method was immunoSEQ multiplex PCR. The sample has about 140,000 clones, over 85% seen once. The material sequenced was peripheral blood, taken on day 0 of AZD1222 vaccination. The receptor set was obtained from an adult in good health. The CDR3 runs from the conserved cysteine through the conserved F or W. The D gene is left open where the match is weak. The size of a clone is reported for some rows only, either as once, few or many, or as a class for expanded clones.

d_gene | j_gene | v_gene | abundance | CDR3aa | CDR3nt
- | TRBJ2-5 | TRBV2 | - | CASKRGYEETQYF | TGTGCCAGTAAGAGAGGGTACGAGGAGACCCAGTACTTC
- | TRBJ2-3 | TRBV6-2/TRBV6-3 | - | CASSKVQHTQYF | TGTGCCAGCAGTAAAGTACAGCATACGCAGTATTTT
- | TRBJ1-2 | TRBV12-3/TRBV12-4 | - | CASSLQGNYGYTF | TGTGCCAGCAGTTTACAAGGGAACTATGGCTACACCTTC
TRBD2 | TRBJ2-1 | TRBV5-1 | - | CASSFVQAGGGDEQFF | TGCGCCAGCAGCTTCGTTCAAGCGGGAGGGGGAGATGAGCAGTTCTTC
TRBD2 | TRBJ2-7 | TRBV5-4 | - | CASSLEPSGRPYEQYF | TGTGCCAGCAGCTTGGAGCCTAGCGGGCGACCTTACGAGCAGTACTTC
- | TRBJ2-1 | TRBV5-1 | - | CASSPLASGYNEQFF | TGCGCCAGCAGCCCGTTGGCTTCAGGGTACAATGAGCAGTTCTTC
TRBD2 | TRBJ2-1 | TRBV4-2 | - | CASSHPPGLAGEGEQFF | TGTGCCAGCAGCCATCCCCCGGGACTAGCGGGAGAGGGCGAGCAGTTCTTC
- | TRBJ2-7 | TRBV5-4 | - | CASSLGDYEQYF | TGTGCCAGCAGCTTGGGGGACTACGAGCAGTACTTC
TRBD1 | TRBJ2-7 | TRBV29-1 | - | CSVVDRAYEQYF | TGCAGCGTTGTAGACAGGGCCTACGAGCAGTACTTC
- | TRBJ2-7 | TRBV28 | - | CASSYAFYEQYF | TGTGCCAGCAGTTACGCTTTTTACGAGCAGTACTTC
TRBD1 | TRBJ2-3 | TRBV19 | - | CASNRDRATDTQYF | TGTGCCAGTAACCGGGACAGGGCCACAGATACGCAGTATTTT
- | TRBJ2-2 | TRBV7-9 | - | CASSFPLHTGELFF | TGTGCCAGCAGCTTTCCCCTCCACACCGGGGAGCTGTTTTTT
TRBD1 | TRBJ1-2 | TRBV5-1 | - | CASSPRGLGGYTF | TGCGCCAGCAGCCCTAGGGGGCTAGGTGGCTACACCTTC
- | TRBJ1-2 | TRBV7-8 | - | CASSLGPSNYGYTF | TGTGCCAGCAGCTTGGGACCGTCTAACTATGGCTACACCTTC
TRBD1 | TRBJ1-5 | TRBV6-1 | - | CASSELDRDQPQHF | TGTGCCAGCAGTGAGTTGGACAGGGATCAGCCCCAGCATTTT
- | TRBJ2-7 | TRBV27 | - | CASSYRLVGTYEQYF | TGTGCCAGCAGCTACCGACTAGTAGGAACCTACGAGCAGTACTTC
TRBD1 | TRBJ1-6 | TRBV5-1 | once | CASSRSGQGNSPLHF | TGCGCCAGCAGCCGCTCGGGACAGGGGAATTCACCCCTCCACTTT
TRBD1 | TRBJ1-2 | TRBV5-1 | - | CASSYFTTGTANYGYTF | TGCGCCAGCAGCTACTTTACCACCGGGACAGCAAACTATGGCTACACCTTC
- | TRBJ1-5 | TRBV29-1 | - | CSVSSPYSNQPQHF | TGCAGCGTTTCTAGCCCTTATAGCAATCAGCCCCAGCATTTT
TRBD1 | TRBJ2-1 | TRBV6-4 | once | CASSDRDRGMAEQFF | TGTGCCAGCAGTGATAGGGACAGGGGGATGGCTGAGCAGTTCTTC
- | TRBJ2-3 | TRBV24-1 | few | CATSDFWDPDTQYF | TGTGCCACCAGTGATTTCTGGGACCCAGATACGCAGTATTTT
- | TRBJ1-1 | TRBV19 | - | CASKIVGKGGTEAFF | TGTGCCAGTAAAATCGTTGGGAAAGGAGGCACTGAAGCTTTCTTT
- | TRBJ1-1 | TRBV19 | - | CASSIGTNTEAFF | TGTGCCAGTAGTATCGGGACCAACACTGAAGCTTTCTTT
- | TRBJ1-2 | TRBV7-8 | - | CASSLGGPDGYTF | TGTGCCAGCAGCTTAGGGGGACCAGACGGCTACACCTTC
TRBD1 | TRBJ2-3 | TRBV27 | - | CASSLMKGQSTDTQYF | TGTGCCAGCAGTTTAATGAAGGGACAGAGCACAGATACGCAGTATTTT
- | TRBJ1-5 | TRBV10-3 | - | CAIPENRARTYSNQPQHF | TGTGCCATTCCGGAGAACAGGGCTCGCACCTATAGCAATCAGCCCCAGCATTTT
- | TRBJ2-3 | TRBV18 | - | CASSLTSADTQYF | TGTGCCAGCTCCCTCACTAGTGCGGATACGCAGTATTTT
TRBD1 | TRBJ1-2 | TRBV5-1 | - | CASSADRADGYTF | TGCGCCAGCAGTGCTGACAGGGCCGATGGCTACACCTTC
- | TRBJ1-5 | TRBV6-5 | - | CASSNRRQPQHF | TGTGCCAGCAGTAACAGGAGACAGCCCCAGCATTTT
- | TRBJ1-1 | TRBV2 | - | CASSPDWGTEAFF | TGTGCCAGCAGTCCTGACTGGGGCACTGAAGCTTTCTTT
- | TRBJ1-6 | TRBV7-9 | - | CASSGTLNNSPLHF | TGTGCCAGCAGCGGGACACTAAATAATTCACCCCTCCACTTT
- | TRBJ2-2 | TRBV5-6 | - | CASSFGAYTGELFF | TGTGCCAGCAGCTTTGGGGCTTACACCGGGGAGCTGTTTTTT
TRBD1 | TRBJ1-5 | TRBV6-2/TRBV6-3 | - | CASSWTGRQPQHF | TGTGCCAGCAGTTGGACAGGGCGCCAGCCCCAGCATTTT
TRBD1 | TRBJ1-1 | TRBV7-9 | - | CASRDRDLSEAFF | TGTGCCAGCAGAGACAGGGATCTTTCTGAAGCTTTCTTT
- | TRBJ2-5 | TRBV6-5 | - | CASSSMTGGKTQYF | TGTGCCAGCAGTTCTATGACAGGCGGAAAGACCCAGTACTTC
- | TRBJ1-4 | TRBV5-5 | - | CASSLSQGSEKLFF | TGTGCCAGCAGCTTGTCACAGGGCAGTGAAAAACTGTTTTTT
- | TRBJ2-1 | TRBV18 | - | CASSPPPRYNEQFF | TGTGCCAGCTCACCACCCCCCAGGTACAATGAGCAGTTCTTC
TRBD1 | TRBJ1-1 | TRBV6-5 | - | CASNRQGANTEAFF | TGTGCCAGCAACAGACAGGGGGCGAACACTGAAGCTTTCTTT
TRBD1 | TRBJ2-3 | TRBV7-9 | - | CASSQSGGDTQYF | TGTGCCAGCAGCCAATCAGGGGGAGATACGCAGTATTTT
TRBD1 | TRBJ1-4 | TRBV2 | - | CASSRGHNEKLFF | TGTGCCAGCTCGAGGGGGCACAATGAAAAACTGTTTTTT
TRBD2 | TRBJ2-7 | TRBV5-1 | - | CASSHVVTGGPREQYF | TGCGCCAGCAGCCACGTGGTGACGGGAGGGCCGCGAGAGCAGTACTTC